Each of the 25 T cell receptor beta chains below was sequenced from the same sample in a study of human T cells and chemical hapten exposure. TCRdb called the RACE reads again in MiXCR, with one record for every CDR3 protein. Of roughly 380,000 distinct CDR3 sequences listed, roughly 6% are singletons. Time point in this sample: patch test 2, 6 weeks after DPC sensitization. The treatment: therapeutic diphenylcyclopropenone sensitization with weekly scalp DPC. Sequences were derived from whole blood, sampled in connection with sensitization to the hapten diphenylcyclopropenone (DPC). Receptors were obtained from a woman aged 18-30 years with alopecia areata. Some clones in this sample may be carry-over from other donors' samples.

There are many counts of this clonotype. The V call is TRBV13, the J call TRBJ1-1; possible D gene TRBD1, 6 bases. Per germline, CDR1 PRHDT and CDR2 FYEKMQ (reference sequence). This CDR3 contains 13 residues. V lost 5 bases and J 4 bases, leaving 11 bases between the germline ends. The CDR3 spells CASSGDILTEAFF. CDR3 DNA sequence: TGTGCCAGCAGCGGGGACATTCTCACTGAAGCTTTCTTT.

As for this clonotype: A much larger clone differs by one base, so this may be a read error. V gene TRBV28 combines with J gene TRBJ2-7; D is unresolved. The CDR3 has 15 amino acids. Germline-derived CDR1 and CDR2 are MDHEN and SYDVKM. V lost 4 bases to trimming and J lost 5 bases, with 18 bases between them. The CDR3 here is CASSSLSFAPNEQYF. DNA for the CDR3: TGTGCCAGCAGTTCCCTATCTTTCGCCCCGAACGAGCAGTACTTC.

With regard to this clonotype: Being one base from a much bigger clone, this may be a read error. V is TRBV12-3 or TRBV12-4 and J is TRBJ2-3, with a weak D call TRBD2 (6 bases). The CDR3 has 14 residues. V gave up 3 bases and J gave up 4 bases, with 11 bases separating them. Written as DNA, the CDR3 is TGTGCCAGCAGTTTCGGGAGCCAAGCAGATACGCAGTATTTT. This gives the protein CASSFGSQADTQYF.

This clonotype has a handful of counts. V is TRBV6-4 and J is TRBJ2-2; no clear D gene. V was pared by 2 bases and J by 5 bases, with 6 bases between. The CDR3 is 13 amino acids. Germline assignment: CDR1 MRHNA and CDR2 SNTAGT. In DNA, the CDR3 is TGTGCCAGCAGTGACGTAGGGACCGGGGAGCTGTTTTTT. This sequence encodes CASSDVGTGELFF.

This clonotype was seen only a few times. The chain uses TRBV6-5 and TRBJ2-1; 14 bases match TRBD2. Trimming cost V 6 bases and J 9 bases; bases outside gene matches: 4. This CDR3 is built from 14 residues. Germline V CDR1 and CDR2: MNHEY, SVGAGI. The CDR3 DNA reads as TGTGCCAGCAGCCCGACTAGCGGGGGGGCTGAGCAGTTCTTC. Translation gives CASSPTSGGAEQFF.

The chain is built from TRBV6-5 and TRBJ2-7, with 7 positions matching TRBD1. CDR1 and CDR2 (germline): MNHEY, SVGAGI. The length of the CDR3 is 13 residues. The J segment lost 2 bases and the V segment lost 5 bases, leaving 3 bases of the junction unmatched. The CDR3 nucleotides read TGTGCCAGCAGTCGGACAGGTACCTACGAGCAGTACTTC. Its protein is CASSRTGTYEQYF.

This clonotype was recorded many times. The chain has TRBV18 and TRBJ1-2; D remains ambiguous. Germline values: CDR1 KGHSH, CDR2 LQKENI. The CDR3 covers 14 residues. V lost 2 bases to trimming and J lost 3 bases, with 10 bases between them. CDR3 DNA: TGTGCCAGCTCACCATCCGGTGAGGACTATGGCTACACCTTC. Protein sequence: CASSPSGEDYGYTF. Full variable domain (missing parts from reference TRBV18 and TRBJ1-2): NAGVMQNPRHLVRRRGQEARLRCSPMKGHSHVYWYRQLPEEGLKFMVYLQKENIIDESGMPKERFSAEFPKEGPSILRIQQVVRGDSAAYFCASSPSGEDYGYTFGSGTRLTVV.

The chain carries TRBV12-3 or TRBV12-4 and TRBJ2-1; TRBD2 is a possible D gene (5 bases). The CDR3 runs to 13 residues. Between the trimmed V and J ends, which lost 5 bases and 6 bases, there was a span of 11 bases. Here the CDR3 DNA reads TGTGCCAGCAGTACGGTCCGGGGCAATGAGCAGTTCTTC. Amino acid sequence: CASSTVRGNEQFF.

This clonotype was seen at least ten times. The J gene is TRBJ2-1, the V gene TRBV7-9; D gene uncertain. V was trimmed by 1 base and J by 10 bases, leaving 8 bases between them. CDR1 SEHNR and CDR2 FQNEAQ come from the germline V gene (reference sequence). The CDR3 has 12 amino acids. CDR3 loop: CASSLDLGEQFF. Written as DNA, the CDR3 is TGTGCCAGCAGCTTAGATTTAGGAGAGCAGTTCTTC.

This clonotype occurred a few times. The V and J genes are TRBV28 and TRBJ1-5, with a weak D call TRBD1 (6 bases). The germline V gene has CDR1 MDHEN and CDR2 SYDVKM. This CDR3 is 14 amino acids long. Between the trimmed V and J ends, which lost 4 bases and 6 bases, there was a span of 13 bases. The CDR3 bases are TGTGCCAGCAGTTCCCCAGGGGAACGTCAGCCCCAGCATTTT. Its protein is CASSSPGERQPQHF.

Turning to this clonotype: With a much larger clone just one base away, this may be a read error. The gene calls are TRBV3-1 and TRBJ1-1, with D possibly matching TRBD1 (5 bases). Germline CDR1 reads LGHDT; CDR2 reads YNNKEL (reference sequence). The CDR3 consists of 13 residues. CDR3 bases: TGTGCCAGCGGCCAAGGGGCAGACACTGAAGCTTTCTTT. It is translated as CASGQGADTEAFF.

CDR3 amino acids: CASSVRGGRSNEQFF. The DNA of the CDR3 is TGTGCCAGTAGTGTGCGGGGGGGCCGGAGCAATGAGCAGTTCTTC. The gene calls are TRBV19 and TRBJ2-1, with TRBD2 matching over 9 bases. Germline values: CDR1 LNHDA, CDR2 SQIVND (reference sequence). Trimming took 5 bases from V and 6 from J; bases not matched to a gene: 8. The CDR3 covers 15 residues.

This clonotype has more than one count but fewer than ten. The chain recombines TRBV6-5 with TRBJ1-6; maybe TRBD1 (6 bases). This CDR3 contains 14 residues. CDR1 and CDR2 (germline): MNHEY, SVGAGI. Trimming took 6 bases from V and 7 from J, leaving 13 bases between them. The CDR3: CASRRGQQNSPLHF. DNA for the CDR3: TGTGCCAGCAGACGAGGACAGCAGAATTCACCCCTCCACTTT.

This clonotype was found many times. CDR3 residues: CASSLAPTGGTEAFF. CDR3 in DNA: TGTGCCAGCAGCTTAGCGCCGACCGGAGGCACTGAAGCTTTCTTT. V and J are TRBV11-1 and TRBJ1-1, with no clear D. The CDR3 sequence is 15 residues long. In germline, CDR1 is SGHAT, CDR2 FQDESV (reference sequence). V lost 0 bases and J 4 bases, leaving 12 bases between the germline ends.

This clonotype was counted a few times. The chain joins TRBV28 to TRBJ1-6; D possibly corresponds to TRBD1 (6 bases). CDR1 is MDHEN, CDR2 SYDVKM, per germline. The V end lost 5 bases, the J end lost 6 bases, and 17 bases lay between the germline ends. CDR3 size: 16 residues. CDR3 in DNA: TGTGCCAGCAGTGTTCGCGGGTACAGGGCTAATTCACCCCTCCACTTT. Its protein product is CASSVRGYRANSPLHF.

This clonotype was picked up a small number of times. The rearrangement links TRBV27 to TRBJ2-3; 8 positions agree with TRBD1. This CDR3 contains 17 residues. Germline V gene sequence: CDR1 MNHEY, CDR2 SMNVEV (reference sequence). With V trimmed by 4 bases and J by 4 bases, 13 bases remained unmatched. CDR3 bases: TGTGCCAGCAGTTCTGATGACAGGGGATTGGCTTCAGATACGCAGTATTTT. This sequence encodes CASSSDDRGLASDTQYF.

This clonotype showed up many times. This chain links TRBV7-9 with TRBJ2-4, with a possible D match to TRBD1 (5 bases). Trimming cost V 5 bases and J 1 base, with 15 bases left between them. The CDR3 consists of 16 residues. The germline V gene has CDR1 SEHNR and CDR2 FQNEAQ (reference sequence). CDR3 loop: CASSPTAGMAKNIQYF. CDR3 nucleotides: TGTGCCAGCAGCCCAACCGCAGGGATGGCCAAAAACATTCAGTACTTC.

The rearrangement joins TRBV5-1 to TRBJ2-3, with 9 bases that match TRBD1. V was pared by 0 bases and J by 3 bases, with 8 bases of the junction left unmatched. The germline V gene has CDR1 SGHRS and CDR2 YFSETQ. The CDR3 spans 17 residues. The CDR3 reads CASSLEMTGGFTDTQYF. The CDR3 coding sequence is TGCGCCAGCAGCTTGGAAATGACAGGGGGTTTTACAGATACGCAGTATTTT.

V and J are TRBV7-9 and TRBJ2-3; D is ambiguous. The CDR3 consists of 15 residues. Looked up from germline, CDR1 is SEHNR and CDR2 is FQNEAQ (reference sequence). Deletions cut 4 bases from V and 2 bases from J, with 13 bases between. The CDR3 protein is CASSSAGPYTDTQYF. The CDR3 bases are TGTGCCAGCAGCTCCGCCGGGCCCTACACAGATACGCAGTATTTT.

V and J are TRBV20-1 and TRBJ1-3; TRBD1 matches at 7 bases. J gave up 3 bases and V 3 bases, and 5 bases lay outside the gene matches. The CDR3 runs to 14 residues. The germline gives CDR1 DFQATT, CDR2 SNEGSKA (reference sequence). The CDR3 protein is CSASLYRGGNTIYF. The CDR3 DNA reads TGCAGTGCTAGTCTCTACAGGGGTGGAAACACCATATATTTT.

This clonotype was found many times. The chain couples TRBV28 to TRBJ1-5; weak D call: TRBD1 (6 bases). CDR3 size: 12 residues. V shed 6 bases and J shed 7 bases, with 10 bases lying between them. CDR1 and CDR2 from the germline V gene are MDHEN and SYDVKM. The CDR3 loop reads CASRQGRQPQHF. CDR3 bases: TGTGCCAGCAGGCAGGGGAGACAGCCCCAGCATTTT.

This clonotype was observed at least ten times. The chain couples TRBV7-9 to TRBJ1-1; D is possibly TRBD1 (6 bases). Trimming cost V 3 bases and J 4 bases, with 9 bases left between them. The length of the CDR3 is 13 residues. Germline lookup yields CDR1 SEHNR and CDR2 FQNEAQ (reference sequence). CDR3 in DNA: TGTGCCAGCAGCTTGAGGGGGGGCACTGAAGCTTTCTTT. Amino acid sequence: CASSLRGGTEAFF.

This clonotype was picked up many times. V is TRBV7-8 and J is TRBJ2-3; 9 positions agree with TRBD2. Germline V gene lookup returns CDR1 SGHVS and CDR2 FQNEAQ. This CDR3 has 18 amino acids. V was clipped by 2 bases and J by 3 bases; unmatched bases: 12. CDR3 sequence reads: CASSLPGTSTGPTDTQYF. Written as DNA, the CDR3 is TGTGCCAGCAGCTTACCGGGGACTAGCACTGGACCGACAGATACGCAGTATTTT.

This clonotype was picked up a small number of times. The J gene is TRBJ1-2, the V gene TRBV5-1; D possibly corresponds to TRBD1 (6 bases). The germline gives CDR1 SGHRS, CDR2 YFSETQ. The CDR3 is made up of 17 amino acids. V was cut by 0 bases and J by 0 bases, with 15 bases left in between. CDR3 in amino acids: CASSLGSGGTANYGYTF. In nucleotides, the CDR3 is TGCGCCAGCAGCTTGGGGTCCGGGGGCACGGCTAACTATGGCTACACCTTC.

This clonotype has at least ten counts. The chain uses TRBV25-1 and TRBJ2-3; D is possibly TRBD2 (5 bases). V gave up 0 bases and J gave up 5 bases, with 9 bases separating them. This CDR3 spans 14 amino acids. Germline V gives CDR1 MGHDK, CDR2 SYGVNS. The CDR3 loop reads CASSEYRSEDTQYF. CDR3 DNA: TGTGCCAGCAGTGAATATCGTAGCGAAGATACGCAGTATTTT.